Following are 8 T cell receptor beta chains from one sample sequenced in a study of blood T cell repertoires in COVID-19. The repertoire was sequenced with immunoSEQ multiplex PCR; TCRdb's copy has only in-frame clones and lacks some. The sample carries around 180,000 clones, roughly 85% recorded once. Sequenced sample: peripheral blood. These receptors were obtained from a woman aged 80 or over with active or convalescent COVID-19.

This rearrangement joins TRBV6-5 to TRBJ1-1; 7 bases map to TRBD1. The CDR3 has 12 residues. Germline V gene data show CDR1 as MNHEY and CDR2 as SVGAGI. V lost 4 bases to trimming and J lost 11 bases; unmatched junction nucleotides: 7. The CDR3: CASSSMDRKAFF. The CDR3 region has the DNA TGTGCCAGCAGTTCCATGGACAGGAAGGCTTTCTTT.

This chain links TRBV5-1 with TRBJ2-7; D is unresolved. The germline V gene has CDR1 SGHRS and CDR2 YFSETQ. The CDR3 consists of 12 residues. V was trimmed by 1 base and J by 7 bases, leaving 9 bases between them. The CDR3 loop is CASSLFPREQYF. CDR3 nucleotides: TGCGCCAGCAGCTTGTTTCCGCGGGAGCAGTACTTC.

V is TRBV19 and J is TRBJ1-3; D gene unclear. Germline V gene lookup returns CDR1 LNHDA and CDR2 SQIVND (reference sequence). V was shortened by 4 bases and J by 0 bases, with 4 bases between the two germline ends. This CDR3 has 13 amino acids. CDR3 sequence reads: CASSTVSGNTIYF. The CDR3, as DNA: TGTGCCAGTAGTACAGTCTCTGGAAACACCATATATTTT. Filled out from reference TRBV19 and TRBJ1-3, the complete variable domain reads DGGITQSPKYLFRKEGQNVTLSCEQNLNHDAMYWYRQDPGQGLRLIYYSQIVNDFQKGDIAEGYSVSREKKESFPLTVTSAQKNPTAFYLCASSTVSGNTIYFGEGSWLTVV.

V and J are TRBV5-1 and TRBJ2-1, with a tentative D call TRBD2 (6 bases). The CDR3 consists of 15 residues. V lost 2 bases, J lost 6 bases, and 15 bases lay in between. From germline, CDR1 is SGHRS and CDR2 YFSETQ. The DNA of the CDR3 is TGCGCCAGCAGCTTTGGGCGCGGGACTGGCAATGAGCAGTTCTTC. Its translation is CASSFGRGTGNEQFF.

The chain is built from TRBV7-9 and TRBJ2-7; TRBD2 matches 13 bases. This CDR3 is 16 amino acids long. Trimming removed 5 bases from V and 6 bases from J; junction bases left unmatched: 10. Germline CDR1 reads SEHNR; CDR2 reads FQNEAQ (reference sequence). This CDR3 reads CASSPWTSGSLSEQYF. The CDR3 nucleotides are TGTGCCAGCAGCCCCTGGACTAGCGGGAGTTTATCCGAGCAGTACTTC.

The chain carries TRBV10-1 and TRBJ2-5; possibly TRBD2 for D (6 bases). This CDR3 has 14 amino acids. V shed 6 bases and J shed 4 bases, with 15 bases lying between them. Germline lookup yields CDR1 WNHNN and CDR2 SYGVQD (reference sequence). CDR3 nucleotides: TGCGCCAGCAGCGATTACGGGAGAGGAGAGACCCAGTACTTC. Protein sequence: CASSDYGRGETQYF.

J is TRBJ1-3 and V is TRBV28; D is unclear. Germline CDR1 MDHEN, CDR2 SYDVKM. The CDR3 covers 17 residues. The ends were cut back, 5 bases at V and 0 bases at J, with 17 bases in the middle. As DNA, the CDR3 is TGTGCCAGCAGTCCAGCCGAGTGGGCCCCCTCTGGAAACACCATATATTTT. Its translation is CASSPAEWAPSGNTIYF.

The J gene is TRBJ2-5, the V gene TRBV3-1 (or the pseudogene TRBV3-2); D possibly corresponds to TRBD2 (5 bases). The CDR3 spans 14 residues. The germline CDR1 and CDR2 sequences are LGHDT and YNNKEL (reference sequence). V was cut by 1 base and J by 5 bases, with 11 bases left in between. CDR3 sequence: CASSQGVLGETQYF. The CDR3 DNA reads TGTGCCAGCAGCCAAGGCGTACTAGGTGAGACCCAGTACTTC.